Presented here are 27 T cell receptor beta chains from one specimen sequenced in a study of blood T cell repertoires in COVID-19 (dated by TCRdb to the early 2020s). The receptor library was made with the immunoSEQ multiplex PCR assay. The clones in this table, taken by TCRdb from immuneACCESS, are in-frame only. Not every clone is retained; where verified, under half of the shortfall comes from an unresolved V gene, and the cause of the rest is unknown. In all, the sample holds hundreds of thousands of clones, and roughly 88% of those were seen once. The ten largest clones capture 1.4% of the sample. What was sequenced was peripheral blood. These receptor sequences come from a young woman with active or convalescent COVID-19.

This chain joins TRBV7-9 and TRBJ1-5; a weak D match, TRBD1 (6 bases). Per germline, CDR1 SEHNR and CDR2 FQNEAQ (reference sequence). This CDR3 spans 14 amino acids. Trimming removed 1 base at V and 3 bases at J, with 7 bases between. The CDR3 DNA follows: TGTGCCAGCAGCTTAGACAGGGACAATCAGCCCCAGCATTTT. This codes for CASSLDRDNQPQHF.

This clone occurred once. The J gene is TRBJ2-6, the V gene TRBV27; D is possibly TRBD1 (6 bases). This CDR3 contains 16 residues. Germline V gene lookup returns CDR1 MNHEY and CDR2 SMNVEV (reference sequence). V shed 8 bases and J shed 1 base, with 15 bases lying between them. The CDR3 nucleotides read TGTGCCAGCTCAACGGGACAAATATCTGGGGCCAACGTCCTGACTTTC. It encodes CASSTGQISGANVLTF.

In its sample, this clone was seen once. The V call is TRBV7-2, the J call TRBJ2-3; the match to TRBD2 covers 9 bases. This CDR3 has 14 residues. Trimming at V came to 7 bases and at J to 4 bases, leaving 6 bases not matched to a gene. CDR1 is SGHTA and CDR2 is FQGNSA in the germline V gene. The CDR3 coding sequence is TGTGCCAGCACCCGGACTAGCGTCGCAGATACGCAGTATTTT. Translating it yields CASTRTSVADTQYF.

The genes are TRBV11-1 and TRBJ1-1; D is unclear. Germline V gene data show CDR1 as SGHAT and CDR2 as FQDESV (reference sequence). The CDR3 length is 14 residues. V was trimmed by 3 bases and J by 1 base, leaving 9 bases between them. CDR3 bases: TGTGCCAGCAGCTTGGCAGTCCCGAACACTGAAGCTTTCTTT. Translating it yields CASSLAVPNTEAFF.

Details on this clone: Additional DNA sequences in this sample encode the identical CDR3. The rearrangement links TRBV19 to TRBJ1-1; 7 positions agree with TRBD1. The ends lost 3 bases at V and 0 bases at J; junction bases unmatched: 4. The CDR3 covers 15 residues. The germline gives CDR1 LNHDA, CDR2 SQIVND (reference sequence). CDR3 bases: TGTGCCAGTAGTATCGGTGGACAGGTGAACACTGAAGCTTTCTTT. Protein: CASSIGGQVNTEAFF. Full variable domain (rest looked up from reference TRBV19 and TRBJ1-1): DGGITQSPKYLFRKEGQNVTLSCEQNLNHDAMYWYRQDPGQGLRLIYYSQIVNDFQKGDIAEGYSVSREKKESFPLTVTSAQKNPTAFYLCASSIGGQVNTEAFFGQGTRLTVV.

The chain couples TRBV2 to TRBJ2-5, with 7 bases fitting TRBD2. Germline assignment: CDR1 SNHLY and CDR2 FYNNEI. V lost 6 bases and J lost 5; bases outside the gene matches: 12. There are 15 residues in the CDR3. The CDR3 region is CASRRVAGSWETQYF. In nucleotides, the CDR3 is TGTGCCAGCAGGAGGGTAGCGGGCTCGTGGGAGACCCAGTACTTC.

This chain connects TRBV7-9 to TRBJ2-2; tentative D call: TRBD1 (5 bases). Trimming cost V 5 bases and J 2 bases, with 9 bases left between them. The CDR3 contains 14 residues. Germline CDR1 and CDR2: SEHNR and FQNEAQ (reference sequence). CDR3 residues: CASSKDRNTGELFF. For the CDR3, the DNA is TGTGCCAGCAGCAAAGACAGAAACACCGGGGAGCTGTTTTTT. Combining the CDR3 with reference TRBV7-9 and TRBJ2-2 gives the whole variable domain DTGVSQNPRHKITKRGQNVTFRCDPISEHNRLYWYRQTLGQGPEFLTYFQNEAQLEKSRLLSDRFSAERPKGSFSTLEIQRTEQGDSAMYLCASSKDRNTGELFFGEGSRLTVL.

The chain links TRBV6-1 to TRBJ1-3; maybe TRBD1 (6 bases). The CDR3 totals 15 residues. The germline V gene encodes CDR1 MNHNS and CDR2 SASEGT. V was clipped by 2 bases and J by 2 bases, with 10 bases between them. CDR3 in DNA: TGTGCCAGCAGTGAACCGACAGGAACTGGAAACACCATATATTTT. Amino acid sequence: CASSEPTGTGNTIYF.

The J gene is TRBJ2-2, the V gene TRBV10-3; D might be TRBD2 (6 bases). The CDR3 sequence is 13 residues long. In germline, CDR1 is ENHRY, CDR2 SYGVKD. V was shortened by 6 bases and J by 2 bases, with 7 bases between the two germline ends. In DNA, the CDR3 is TGTGCCATCAGGCGGGGTAACACCGGGGAGCTGTTTTTT. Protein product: CAIRRGNTGELFF.

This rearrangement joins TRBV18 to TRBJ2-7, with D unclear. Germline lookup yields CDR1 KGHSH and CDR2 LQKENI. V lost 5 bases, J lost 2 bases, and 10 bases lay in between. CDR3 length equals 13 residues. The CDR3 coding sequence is TGTGCCAGCTCATCGACTGCCACCTACGAGCAGTACTTC. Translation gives CASSSTATYEQYF. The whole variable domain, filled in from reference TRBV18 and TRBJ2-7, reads NAGVMQNPRHLVRRRGQEARLRCSPMKGHSHVYWYRQLPEEGLKFMVYLQKENIIDESGMPKERFSAEFPKEGPSILRIQQVVRGDSAAYFCASSSTATYEQYFGPGTRLTVT.

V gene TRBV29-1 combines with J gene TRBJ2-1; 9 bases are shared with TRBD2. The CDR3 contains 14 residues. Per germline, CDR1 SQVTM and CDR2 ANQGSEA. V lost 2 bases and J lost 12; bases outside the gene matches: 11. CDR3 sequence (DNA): TGCAGCGTTGAACCCCGGGTAGCGGGAGTCCCGCAGTTCTTC. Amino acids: CSVEPRVAGVPQFF.

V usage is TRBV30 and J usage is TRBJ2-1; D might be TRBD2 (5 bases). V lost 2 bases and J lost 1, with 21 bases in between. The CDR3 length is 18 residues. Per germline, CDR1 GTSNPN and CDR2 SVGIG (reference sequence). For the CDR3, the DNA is TGTGCCTGGAGTCGTGTTAAGGACTGGAATAGATCCTACAATGAGCAGTTCTTC. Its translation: CAWSRVKDWNRSYNEQFF.

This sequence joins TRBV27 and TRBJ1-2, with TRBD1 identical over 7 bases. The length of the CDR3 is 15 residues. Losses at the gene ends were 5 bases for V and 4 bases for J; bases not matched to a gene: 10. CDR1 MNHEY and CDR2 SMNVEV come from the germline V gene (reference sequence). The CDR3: CASSQDWTGSYGYTF. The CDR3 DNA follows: TGTGCCAGCAGTCAGGACTGGACAGGAAGCTATGGCTACACCTTC.

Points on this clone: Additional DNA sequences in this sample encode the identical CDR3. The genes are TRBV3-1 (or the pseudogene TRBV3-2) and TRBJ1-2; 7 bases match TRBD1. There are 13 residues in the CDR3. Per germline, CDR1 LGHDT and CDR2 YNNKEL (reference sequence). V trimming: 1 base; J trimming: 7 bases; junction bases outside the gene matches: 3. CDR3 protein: CASSQGQGGGYTF. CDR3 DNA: TGTGCCAGCAGCCAAGGACAGGGAGGTGGCTACACCTTC.

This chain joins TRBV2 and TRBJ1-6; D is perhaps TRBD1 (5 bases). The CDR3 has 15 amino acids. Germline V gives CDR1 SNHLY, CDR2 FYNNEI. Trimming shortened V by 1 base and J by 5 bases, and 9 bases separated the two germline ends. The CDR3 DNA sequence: TGTGCCAGCAGTGAAGTACAGGTCAATAATTCACCCCTCCACTTT. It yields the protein CASSEVQVNNSPLHF.

The CDR3 nucleotides are TGTGCCAGCAGGCTAAGACTAGCGGGGGAGCAGTACTTC. It codes for CASRLRLAGEQYF. The V call is TRBV2, the J call TRBJ2-7, with TRBD2 identical over 11 bases. With 6 bases clipped from V and 7 bases from J, the junction kept 5 bases outside the gene matches. The CDR3 extends over 13 amino acids. Germline V gives CDR1 SNHLY, CDR2 FYNNEI.

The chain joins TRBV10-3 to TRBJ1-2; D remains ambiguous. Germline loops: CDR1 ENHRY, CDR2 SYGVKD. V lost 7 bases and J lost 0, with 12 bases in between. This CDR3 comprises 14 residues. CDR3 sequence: CAITSDTSNYGYTF. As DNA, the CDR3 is TGTGCCATCACTTCAGATACCTCTAACTATGGCTACACCTTC.

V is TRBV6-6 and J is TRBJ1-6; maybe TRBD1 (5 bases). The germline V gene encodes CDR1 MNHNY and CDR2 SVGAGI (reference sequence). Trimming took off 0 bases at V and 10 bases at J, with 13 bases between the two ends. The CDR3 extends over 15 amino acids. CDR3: CASSYSGQGSSPLHF. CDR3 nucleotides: TGTGCCAGCAGTTACTCGGGTCAGGGCAGCTCACCCCTCCACTTT.

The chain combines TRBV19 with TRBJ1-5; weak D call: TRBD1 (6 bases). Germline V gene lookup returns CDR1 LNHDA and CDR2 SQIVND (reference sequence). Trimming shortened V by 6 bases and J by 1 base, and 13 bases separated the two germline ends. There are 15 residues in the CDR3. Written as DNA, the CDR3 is TGTGCCAGTAGGAGGGCTCAGGGGAGCAATCAGCCCCAGCATTTT. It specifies CASRRAQGSNQPQHF. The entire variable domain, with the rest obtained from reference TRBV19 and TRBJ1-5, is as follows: DGGITQSPKYLFRKEGQNVTLSCEQNLNHDAMYWYRQDPGQGLRLIYYSQIVNDFQKGDIAEGYSVSREKKESFPLTVTSAQKNPTAFYLCASRRAQGSNQPQHFGDGTRLSIL.

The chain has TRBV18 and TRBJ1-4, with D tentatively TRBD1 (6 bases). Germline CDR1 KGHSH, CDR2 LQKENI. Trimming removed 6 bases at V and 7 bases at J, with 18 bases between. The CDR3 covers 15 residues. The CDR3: CASSLDSSAGEKLFF. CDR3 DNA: TGTGCCAGCTCCCTGGACAGTTCGGCCGGTGAAAAACTGTTTTTT.

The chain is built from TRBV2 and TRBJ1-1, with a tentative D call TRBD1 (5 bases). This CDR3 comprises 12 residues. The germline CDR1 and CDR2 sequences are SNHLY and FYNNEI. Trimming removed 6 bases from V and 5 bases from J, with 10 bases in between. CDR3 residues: CASSRQGTEAFF. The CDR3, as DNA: TGTGCCAGCAGCCGTCAGGGTACTGAAGCTTTCTTT.

The CDR3 loop reads CASSDLGVIEEKLFF. Written as DNA, the CDR3 is TGTGCCAGCAGTGACCTCGGGGTAATAGAGGAAAAACTGTTTTTT. The V gene is TRBV2, the J gene TRBJ1-4; D unclear. Trimming removed 3 bases at V and 8 bases at J, with 16 bases between. CDR1 and CDR2 (germline): SNHLY, FYNNEI. The CDR3 consists of 15 residues.

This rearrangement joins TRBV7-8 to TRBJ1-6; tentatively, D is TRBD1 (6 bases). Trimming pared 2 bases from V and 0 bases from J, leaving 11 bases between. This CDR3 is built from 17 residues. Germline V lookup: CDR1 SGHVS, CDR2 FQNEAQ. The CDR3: CASSLLPGASYNSPLHF. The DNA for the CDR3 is TGTGCCAGCAGCTTACTCCCAGGGGCCTCCTATAATTCACCCCTCCACTTT.

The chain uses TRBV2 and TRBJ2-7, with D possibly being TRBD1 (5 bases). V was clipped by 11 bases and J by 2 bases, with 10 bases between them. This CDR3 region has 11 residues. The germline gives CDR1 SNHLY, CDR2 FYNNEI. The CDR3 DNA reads TGTGCCTCCCAGGGCCCCTACGAGCAGTACTTC. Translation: CASQGPYEQYF. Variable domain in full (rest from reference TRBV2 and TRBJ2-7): EPEVTQTPSHQVTQMGQEVILRCVPISNHLYFYWYRQILGQKVEFLVSFYNNEISEKSEIFDDQFSVERPDGSNFTLKIRSTKLEDSAMYFCASQGPYEQYFGPGTRLTVT.

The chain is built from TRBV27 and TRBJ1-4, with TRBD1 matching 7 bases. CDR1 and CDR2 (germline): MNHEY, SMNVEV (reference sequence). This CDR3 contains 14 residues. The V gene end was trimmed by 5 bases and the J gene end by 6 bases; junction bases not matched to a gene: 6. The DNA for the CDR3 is TGTGCCAGCAGTATACAGGGGATGGATGAAAAACTGTTTTTT. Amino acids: CASSIQGMDEKLFF.

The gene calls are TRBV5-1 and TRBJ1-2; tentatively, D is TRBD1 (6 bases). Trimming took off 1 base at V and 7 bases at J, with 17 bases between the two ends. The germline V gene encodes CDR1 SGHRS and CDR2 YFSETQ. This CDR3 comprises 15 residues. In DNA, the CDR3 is TGCGCCAGCAGCTTGAACAGGGAAGTAATGGGTGGCTACACCTTC. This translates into CASSLNREVMGGYTF.

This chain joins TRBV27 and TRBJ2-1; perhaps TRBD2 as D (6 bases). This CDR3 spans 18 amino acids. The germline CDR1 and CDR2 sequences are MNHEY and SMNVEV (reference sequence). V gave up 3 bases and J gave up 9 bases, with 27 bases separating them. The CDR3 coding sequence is TGTGCCAGCAGTTTGTTGGTCCTGACCCGGGAGCGGCCGGGTGAGCAGTTCTTC. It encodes CASSLLVLTRERPGEQFF.